This entry is about one TCR beta chain. The PCR ran on 60 Vbeta and 13 Jbeta primers. Using immunoSEQ multiplex PCR, the repertoire was profiled, and TCRdb retains in-frame clones only, with some absent. The data hold 200,000 to 250,000 clones, with more than 75% observed a single time. This CDR3 region has 16 residues. Germline V lookup: CDR1 MRHNA, CDR2 SNTAGT. V was clipped by 5 bases and J by 2 bases; unmatched bases: 12. The sample comes from a study of cytomegalovirus exposure and HLA in healthy donors. The chain couples TRBV6-4 to TRBJ2-7; TRBD1 matches at 7 bases. Sequenced material: PBMCs. The TCR comes from a human donor in good health. The CDR3 DNA follows: TGTGCCAGCAGTCGTTACAGGGGATGGAGCACCTACGAGCAGTACTTC. The encoded protein is CASSRYRGWSTYEQYF.